The sample holds a few counts of the clone carrying this TCR beta chain. Antigen unknown. These data are taken from a study of T cell repertoires in ileal Crohn's disease. About the research overall: Patients had a median roughly 8-year disease duration, and approximately 35% were active smokers. Postoperative therapy was given to about half: eleven to twelve thiopurines, 18 anti-TNF agents.

Study observations and caveats: Every patient over 26.8% clonality showed endoscopic recurrence.

Per sample, about 460 nanograms of biopsy DNA were TCRB immunosequenced. The protocol was immunoSEQ multiplex PCR, while the TCRdb copy is restricted to in-frame clones and leaves out a portion. The sample has around 7,500 clones; 60% to 75% are singletons. Germline values: CDR1 MNHEY, CDR2 SVGAGI. The CDR3 contains 14 residues. J lost 4 bases, V lost 5 bases, and 3 bases had no gene match. The genes are TRBV6-5 and TRBJ1-4; 8 bases are shared with TRBD1. The receptor was derived from an adult with Crohn's disease. Input material: ileal tissue. The CDR3 coding sequence is TGTGCCAGCAGTAGGGACAGGAATAATGAAAAACTGTTTTTT. Amino acid sequence: CASSRDRNNEKLFF.